Listed here are 5 T cell receptor beta chains from one sample, sequenced in a study of cytomegalovirus exposure and HLA in healthy donors. Measured with immunoSEQ multiplex PCR; TCRdb has only the in-frame clones, and not every one. The sample contains about 110,000 clones, about nine tenths of which appear only once. The specimen sequenced was PBMCs. The source is a woman younger than 35 in good health and CMV-seronegative.

The chain joins TRBV28 to TRBJ1-1; 7 nucleotides match TRBD1. This CDR3 comprises 13 residues. V lost 6 bases, J lost 1 base, and 2 bases stayed unmatched. Looked up from germline, CDR1 is MDHEN and CDR2 is SYDVKM. In DNA form, the CDR3 reads TGTGCCAGCAGACGGACAGGGAACACTGAAGCTTTCTTT. The encoded protein is CASRRTGNTEAFF. The full variable domain, its missing parts supplied by reference TRBV28 and TRBJ1-1, is DVKVTQSSRYLVKRTGEKVFLECVQDMDHENMFWYRQDPGLGLRLIYFSYDVKMKEKGDIPEGYSVSREKKERFSLILESASTNQTSMYLCASRRTGNTEAFFGQGTRLTVV.

This clone showed up just once. The rearrangement uses TRBV29-1 and TRBJ2-7; perhaps TRBD2 as D (6 bases). Trimming left V 7 bases short and J 0 bases short, with 13 bases between. In germline, CDR1 is SQVTM, CDR2 ANQGSEA. This CDR3 has 13 amino acids. This CDR3 reads CSGLEGVSYEQYF. In nucleotides, the CDR3 is TGCAGCGGGTTGGAGGGCGTCTCCTACGAGCAGTACTTC.

The chain couples TRBV5-4 to TRBJ2-3, with TRBD2 as a possible D gene (6 bases). The CDR3 loop spans 15 amino acids. V lost 2 bases and J lost 4, with 14 bases in between. CDR1 and CDR2 from the germline V gene are SGHNT and YYREEE (reference sequence). The CDR3 sequence is CASSLPGERADTQYF. The CDR3 coding sequence is TGTGCCAGCAGCTTACCGGGAGAGAGGGCAGATACGCAGTATTTT.

The chain couples TRBV7-2 to TRBJ2-2; TRBD2 matches at 11 bases. Per germline, CDR1 SGHTA and CDR2 FQGNSA. This CDR3 comprises 18 residues. J gave up 3 bases and V 5 bases, and 11 bases lay outside the gene matches. The CDR3: CASSTDPGLAEDTGELFF. CDR3 in DNA: TGTGCCAGCAGCACCGACCCGGGACTAGCGGAAGACACCGGGGAGCTGTTTTTT.

This clone was counted only a few times. This chain links TRBV6-1 with TRBJ1-2; 7 nucleotides agree with TRBD1. CDR1 MNHNS and CDR2 SASEGT come from the germline V gene. The CDR3 loop spans 15 amino acids. With 1 base clipped from V and 4 bases from J, the junction kept 6 bases outside the gene matches. The CDR3 nucleotides read TGTGCCAGCAGTGAAGGACCGGGACAGCCCTATGGCTACACCTTC. Its protein product is CASSEGPGQPYGYTF.